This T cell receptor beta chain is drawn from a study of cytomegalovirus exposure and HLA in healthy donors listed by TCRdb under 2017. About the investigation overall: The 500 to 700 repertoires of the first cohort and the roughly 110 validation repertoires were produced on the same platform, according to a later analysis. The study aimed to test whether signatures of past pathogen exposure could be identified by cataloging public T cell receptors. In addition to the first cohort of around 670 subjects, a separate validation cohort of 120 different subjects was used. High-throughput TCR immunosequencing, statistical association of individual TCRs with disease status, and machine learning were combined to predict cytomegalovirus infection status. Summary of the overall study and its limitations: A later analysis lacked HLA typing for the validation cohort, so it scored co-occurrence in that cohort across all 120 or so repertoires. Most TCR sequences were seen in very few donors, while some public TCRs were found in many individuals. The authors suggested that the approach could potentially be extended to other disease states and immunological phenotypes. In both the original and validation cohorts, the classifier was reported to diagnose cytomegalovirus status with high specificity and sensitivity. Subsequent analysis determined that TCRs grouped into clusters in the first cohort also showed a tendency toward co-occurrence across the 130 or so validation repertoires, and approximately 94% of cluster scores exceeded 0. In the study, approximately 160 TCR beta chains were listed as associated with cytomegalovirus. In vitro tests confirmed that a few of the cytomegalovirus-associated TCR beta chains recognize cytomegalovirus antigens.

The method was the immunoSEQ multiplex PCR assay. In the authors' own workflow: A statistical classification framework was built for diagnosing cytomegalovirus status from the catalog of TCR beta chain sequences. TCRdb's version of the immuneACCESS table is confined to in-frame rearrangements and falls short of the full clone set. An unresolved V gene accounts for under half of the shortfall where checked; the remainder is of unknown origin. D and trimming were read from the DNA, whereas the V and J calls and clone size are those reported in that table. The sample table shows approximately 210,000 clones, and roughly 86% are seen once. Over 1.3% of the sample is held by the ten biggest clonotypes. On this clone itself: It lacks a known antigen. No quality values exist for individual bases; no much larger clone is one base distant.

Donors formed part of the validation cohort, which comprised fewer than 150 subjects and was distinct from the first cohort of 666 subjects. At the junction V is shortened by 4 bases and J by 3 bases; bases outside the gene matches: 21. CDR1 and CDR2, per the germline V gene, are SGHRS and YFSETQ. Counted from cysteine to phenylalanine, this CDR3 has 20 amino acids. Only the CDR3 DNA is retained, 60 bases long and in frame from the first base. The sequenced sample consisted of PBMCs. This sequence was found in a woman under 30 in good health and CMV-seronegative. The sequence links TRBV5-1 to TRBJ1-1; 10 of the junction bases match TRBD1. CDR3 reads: CASSPLPTGGRILGDTEAFF. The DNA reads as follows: TGCGCCAGCAGCCCGCTTCCGACAGGGGGCAGAATCTTGGGGGACACTGAAGCTTTCTTT.